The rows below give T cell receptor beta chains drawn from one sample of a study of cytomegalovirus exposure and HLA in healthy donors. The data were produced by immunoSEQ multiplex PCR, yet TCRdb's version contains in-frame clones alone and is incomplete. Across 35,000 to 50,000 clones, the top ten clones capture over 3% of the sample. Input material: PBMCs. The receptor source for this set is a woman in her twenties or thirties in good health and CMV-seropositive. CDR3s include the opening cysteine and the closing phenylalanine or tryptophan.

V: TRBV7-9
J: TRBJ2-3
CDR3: CASSLTGGSNTQYF

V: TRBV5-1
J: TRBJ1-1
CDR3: CASSLISGKGEAFF

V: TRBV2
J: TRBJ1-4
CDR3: CASRGGEKLFF

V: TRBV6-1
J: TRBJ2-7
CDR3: CASSVQIYEQYF

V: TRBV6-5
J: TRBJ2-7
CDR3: CASSYTRAGYEQYF

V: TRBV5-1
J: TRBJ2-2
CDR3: CASRLGTGAAGELFF

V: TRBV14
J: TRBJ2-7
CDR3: CASSPIGATSHEQYF

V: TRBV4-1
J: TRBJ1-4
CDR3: CASSQEGRQGNEKLFF

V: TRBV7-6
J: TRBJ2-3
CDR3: CASSLGRGATDTQYF

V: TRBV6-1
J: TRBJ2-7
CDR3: CASKELAGVSEQYF

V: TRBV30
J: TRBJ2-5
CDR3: CAWGGVTGYQETQYF

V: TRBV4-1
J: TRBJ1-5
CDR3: CASSQETGGNQPQHF

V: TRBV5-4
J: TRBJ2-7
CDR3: CASSSQSGSEQYF

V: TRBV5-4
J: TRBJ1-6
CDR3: CASSSDRDNSPLHF

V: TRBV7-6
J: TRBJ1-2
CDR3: CASSRTGSGGYTF

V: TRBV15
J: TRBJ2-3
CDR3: CATSRRLGTDTQYF

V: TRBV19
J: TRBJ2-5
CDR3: CASSSSGVAGGPETQYF

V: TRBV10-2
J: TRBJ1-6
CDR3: CASRTTGTGGFRNSPLHF

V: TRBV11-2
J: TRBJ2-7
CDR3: CASSPGQAATYEQYF

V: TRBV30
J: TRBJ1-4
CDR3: CVIGGADAEKLFF

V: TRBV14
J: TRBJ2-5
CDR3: CASSPWTGDTETQYF

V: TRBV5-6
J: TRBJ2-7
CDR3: CASSWDRGHEQYF

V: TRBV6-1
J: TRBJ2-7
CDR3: CASSERDSSYEQYF

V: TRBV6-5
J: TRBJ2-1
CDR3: CASSRQGSYNEQFF

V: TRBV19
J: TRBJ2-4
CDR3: CASSEGRTAKNIQYF

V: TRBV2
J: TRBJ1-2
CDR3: CASTRDREYGYTF

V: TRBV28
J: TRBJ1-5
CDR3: CASSFDSNQPQHF

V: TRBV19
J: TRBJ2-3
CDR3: CASSRGAPRDTQYF

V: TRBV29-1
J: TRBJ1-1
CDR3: CSVETPGLDRAFF

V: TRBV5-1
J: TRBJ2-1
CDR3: CASSSGGVYNEQFF

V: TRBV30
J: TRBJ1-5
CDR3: CAWSEGLGNQPQHF

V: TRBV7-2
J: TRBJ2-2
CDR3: CASSLTGYTGELFF

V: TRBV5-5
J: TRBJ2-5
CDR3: CASSLGFAGRQETQYF

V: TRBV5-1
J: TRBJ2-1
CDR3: CASSLSQRGGYNEQFF

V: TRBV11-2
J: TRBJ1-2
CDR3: CASRQDANYGYTF

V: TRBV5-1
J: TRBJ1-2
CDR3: CASSLGTGTPYGYTF

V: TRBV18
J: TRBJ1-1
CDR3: CASRTGDDTEAFF

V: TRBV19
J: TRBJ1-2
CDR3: CASKKTGIGASNYGYTF

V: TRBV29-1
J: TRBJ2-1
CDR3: CSVVVLQNNEQFF

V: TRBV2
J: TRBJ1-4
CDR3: CASTLSQLRATNEKLFF

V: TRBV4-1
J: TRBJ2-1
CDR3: CASSQESGLAVNEQFF

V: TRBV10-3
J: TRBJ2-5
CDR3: CAISPGGGETQYF

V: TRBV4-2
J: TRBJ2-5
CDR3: CASSQGISSGASHQETQYF

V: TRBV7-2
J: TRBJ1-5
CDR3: CASSLPGGTGAAWHF

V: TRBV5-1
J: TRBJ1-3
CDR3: CASSLGAAGNTIYF

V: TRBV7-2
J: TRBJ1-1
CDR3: CASSLDPGNTEAFF

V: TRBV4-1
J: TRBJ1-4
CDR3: CASSQVSLNEKLFF

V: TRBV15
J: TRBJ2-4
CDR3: CATSPGTMNIQYF

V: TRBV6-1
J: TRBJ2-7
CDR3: CASSERSGGPAYEQYF

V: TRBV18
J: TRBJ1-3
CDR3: CASSPQGLTGNTIYF

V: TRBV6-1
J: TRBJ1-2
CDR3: CASSPGAGYGYTF

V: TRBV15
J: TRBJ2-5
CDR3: CATSRGTSGGREETQYF

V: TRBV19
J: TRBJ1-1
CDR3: CASGEAGGGFGVEAFF